The 20 T cell receptor beta chains in this list originate from one sample, sequenced in a study of shared clonotypes between healthy human individuals. The protocol was immunoSEQ multiplex PCR, while the TCRdb copy is restricted to in-frame clones and leaves out a portion. This sample has around 2.5 million clones, with over 85% found just once. The sequenced material came from naive CD4+ T cells from PBMCs. Subset in this sample: CD45RA+ positively selected. The receptors shown here come from a man aged 18-30 years in good health. Some clones in this sample may be carry-over from other donors' samples.

For the CDR3, the DNA is TGTGCCAGCAGTCCTGGGACAGTTAATCAGCCCCAGCATTTT. It specifies CASSPGTVNQPQHF. V usage is TRBV6-1 and J usage is TRBJ1-5; 7 bases are a match to TRBD1. The V gene's germline CDR1 is MNHNS and CDR2 SASEGT. With 5 bases clipped from V and 4 bases from J, the junction kept 5 bases outside the gene matches. The CDR3 length is 14 residues.

V usage is TRBV6-1 and J usage is TRBJ2-7, with 8 bases that match TRBD1. Germline CDR1 is MNHNS and CDR2 is SASEGT. There are 15 residues in the CDR3. The V segment lost 5 bases and the J segment 3 bases; nucleotides outside the gene matches: 9. The CDR3 region is CASSPRTGRNYEQYF. CDR3 coding DNA: TGTGCCAGCAGTCCACGGACAGGGCGAAACTACGAGCAGTACTTC.

Points on this clone: Additional DNA sequences in this sample encode the identical CDR3. The CDR3 loop reads CASSVGGRGTDTQYF. Written as DNA, the CDR3 is TGTGCCAGCAGCGTAGGTGGGAGGGGAACAGATACGCAGTATTTT. The V gene is TRBV9, the J gene TRBJ2-3; 7 nucleotides line up with TRBD2. This CDR3 comprises 15 residues. The V and J ends lost 0 bases and 3 bases, in that order; junction bases with no gene match: 4. Per germline, CDR1 SGDLS and CDR2 YYNGEE.

The CDR3 nucleotides read TGTGCCAGCAGTGAATTCGGGACAGGGCTAGGCTACACCTTC. Protein: CASSEFGTGLGYTF. The chain has TRBV6-5 and TRBJ1-2, with TRBD1 matching 9 bases. The ends lost 5 bases at V and 8 bases at J; junction bases unmatched: 9. Germline CDR1 and CDR2: MNHEY and SVGAGI. This CDR3 spans 14 amino acids.

The chain combines TRBV28 with TRBJ1-4, with D perhaps matching TRBD1 (5 bases). CDR1 and CDR2 from the germline V gene are MDHEN and SYDVKM. The CDR3 runs 15 residues. The V and J ends lost 6 bases and 7 bases respectively, with 18 bases between them. The CDR3 region has the DNA TGTGCCAGCAGATCCGCCCGGGGCGATGGTGAAAAACTGTTTTTT. This codes for CASRSARGDGEKLFF. The entire variable domain, with the rest obtained from reference TRBV28 and TRBJ1-4, is as follows: DVKVTQSSRYLVKRTGEKVFLECVQDMDHENMFWYRQDPGLGLRLIYFSYDVKMKEKGDIPEGYSVSREKKERFSLILESASTNQTSMYLCASRSARGDGEKLFFGSGTQLSVL.

The chain carries TRBV2 and TRBJ2-3; D might be TRBD2 (5 bases). V gave up 3 bases and J gave up 1 base, with 14 bases separating them. The CDR3 is made up of 16 amino acids. Germline CDR1 and CDR2: SNHLY and FYNNEI. The CDR3 region has the DNA TGTGCCAGCAGTGAGGGAAGCGGAGGCGGCACAGATACGCAGTATTTT. Translating gives CASSEGSGGGTDTQYF.

In this sample, this clone turned up once. The chain links TRBV4-3 to TRBJ2-3; 8 bases line up with TRBD2. CDR1 is LGHNA and CDR2 is YSLEER in the germline V gene. Trimming cost V 0 bases and J 3 bases; bases outside gene matches: 5. This CDR3 is 16 amino acids long. The DNA for the CDR3 is TGCGCCAGCAGCCAAGATCGGATAGCGGGGACAGATACGCAGTATTTT. This codes for CASSQDRIAGTDTQYF.

CDR3 sequence reads: CASSNRKKREPSTDTQYF. CDR3 DNA: TGTGCCAGCAGCAATCGGAAAAAGCGGGAGCCTAGCACAGATACGCAGTATTTT. The rearrangement links TRBV21-1 to TRBJ2-3; TRBD2 is the table's D call, not checked against the DNA. TRBV21-1 constitutes a pseudogene. The CDR3 loop spans 18 amino acids.

The V gene is TRBV6-6, the J gene TRBJ1-5, with TRBD1 identical over 11 bases. There are 15 residues in the CDR3. With 6 bases clipped from V and 7 bases from J, the junction kept 8 bases outside the gene matches. Per germline, CDR1 MNHNY and CDR2 SVGAGI (reference sequence). CDR3 loop: CASSRTGGARQPQHF. The CDR3 DNA reads as TGTGCCAGCAGCCGGACAGGGGGCGCGAGACAGCCCCAGCATTTT.

This clone was seen once. The chain carries TRBV6-1 and TRBJ2-7, with a tentative D call TRBD2 (7 bases). Germline CDR1 and CDR2: MNHNS and SASEGT. V was cut by 8 bases and J by 5 bases, with 19 bases left in between. This CDR3 is 14 amino acids long. CDR3 bases: TGTGCCAGCGCTACCGCGGGGGCCCTCCACGAGCAGTACTTC. This gives the protein CASATAGALHEQYF.

This clone was recorded only once. In the same sample, other DNA sequences code for this CDR3. This chain connects TRBV6-5 to TRBJ2-5, with TRBD1 as a possible D gene (6 bases). Trimming took off 6 bases at V and 0 bases at J, with 11 bases between the two ends. The germline V gene encodes CDR1 MNHEY and CDR2 SVGAGI. The CDR3 extends over 14 amino acids. CDR3 protein: CASSRTVYQETQYF. The CDR3 DNA sequence: TGTGCCAGCAGCCGGACAGTGTACCAAGAGACCCAGTACTTC.

The J gene is TRBJ1-5, the V gene TRBV27; D call uncertain. The CDR3 spans 14 residues. The germline V gene encodes CDR1 MNHEY and CDR2 SMNVEV (reference sequence). V was trimmed by 3 bases and J by 3 bases, leaving 9 bases between them. The CDR3 region has the DNA TGTGCCAGCAGTTTCTGGGGTAACAATCAGCCCCAGCATTTT. Translated: CASSFWGNNQPQHF.

DNA of the CDR3: TGCAGCGTCTCGACCGGGCAAAGCTCCTACGAGCAGTACTTC. It yields the protein CSVSTGQSSYEQYF. V usage is TRBV29-1 and J usage is TRBJ2-7; D is ambiguous. CDR3 size: 14 residues. V lost 6 bases, J lost 0 bases, and 15 bases lay in between. The V gene's germline CDR1 is SQVTM and CDR2 ANQGSEA.

J is TRBJ2-7 and V is TRBV27; D may be TRBD1 or TRBD2 (6 bases each). The CDR3 length is 16 residues. Trimming took 1 base from V and 2 from J, leaving 15 bases between them. Germline CDR1 and CDR2: MNHEY and SMNVEV (reference sequence). The CDR3 region has the DNA TGTGCCAGCAGTTTATACCGGAGGGACACCCCCTACGAGCAGTACTTC. Protein: CASSLYRRDTPYEQYF.

The chain has TRBV28 and TRBJ2-7; 7 positions match TRBD1. Looked up from germline, CDR1 is MDHEN and CDR2 is SYDVKM. This CDR3 spans 15 amino acids. After removal of 6 bases from V and 1 base from J, the junction contained 9 bases not matched to a gene. The CDR3 is CASRPEGQKSYEQYF. CDR3 sequence (DNA): TGTGCCAGCAGGCCCGAGGGACAGAAATCCTACGAGCAGTACTTC. Full variable domain (missing parts from reference TRBV28 and TRBJ2-7): DVKVTQSSRYLVKRTGEKVFLECVQDMDHENMFWYRQDPGLGLRLIYFSYDVKMKEKGDIPEGYSVSREKKERFSLILESASTNQTSMYLCASRPEGQKSYEQYFGPGTRLTVT.

The chain employs TRBV5-1 and TRBJ2-5; 8 nucleotides align to TRBD2. Germline V gene lookup returns CDR1 SGHRS and CDR2 YFSETQ. There are 15 residues in the CDR3. Unmatched junction bases numbered 3, after V lost 1 base and J lost 1 base. In nucleotides, the CDR3 is TGCGCCAGCAGCTTGTTGGGGACTAGCCAAGAGACCCAGTACTTC. It codes for CASSLLGTSQETQYF.

The CDR3 is CSAWPHYNEQFF. The CDR3 coding sequence is TGCAGCGCCTGGCCGCACTACAATGAGCAGTTCTTC. The chain employs TRBV29-1 and TRBJ2-1; D is undetermined. CDR1 SQVTM and CDR2 ANQGSEA come from the germline V gene. V was clipped by 7 bases and J by 3 bases, with 10 bases between them. The CDR3 contains 12 residues.

Here the CDR3 reads CASSFGQGPYTF. The CDR3 DNA follows: TGTGCCAGCAGTTTCGGACAGGGACCCTACACCTTC. The chain couples TRBV28 to TRBJ1-2; 8 bases fit TRBD1. V dropped 3 bases and J dropped 10; count of bases not matched to a gene: 4. Germline-derived CDR1 and CDR2 are MDHEN and SYDVKM. There are 12 residues in the CDR3.

The rearrangement links TRBV7-3 to TRBJ2-6; 8 bases are a match to TRBD1. CDR3 size: 18 residues. J lost 0 bases, V lost 5 bases, and 9 bases had no gene match. Germline V gives CDR1 SGHTA, CDR2 FQGTGA. This CDR3 reads CASSPRTGPDSGANVLTF. The CDR3 DNA reads as TGTGCCAGCAGCCCCCGGACAGGGCCGGACTCTGGGGCCAACGTCCTGACTTTC.

The CDR3 loop reads CASSVGDVRSGNTIYF. In DNA form, the CDR3 reads TGTGCCAGCAGCGTAGGGGACGTTCGCTCTGGAAACACCATATATTTT. This rearrangement joins TRBV9 to TRBJ1-3; possibly TRBD1 for D (5 bases). This CDR3 is 16 amino acids long. V lost 0 bases to trimming and J lost 0 bases, with 10 bases between them. Germline loops: CDR1 SGDLS, CDR2 YYNGEE.